The 23 T cell receptor beta chains presented below share a single source sample, sequenced in a study of human T cells and chemical hapten exposure. Time point given: pre-sensitization, week 0. The treatment here: therapeutic diphenylcyclopropenone sensitization with weekly scalp DPC. MiXCR was run by TCRdb on the RACE reads, yielding one entry per CDR3 protein. The table shows around 110,000 distinct CDR3 sequences, with roughly an eighth occurring only once. The material was whole blood, obtained in connection with sensitization to the hapten diphenylcyclopropenone (DPC). The receptors here all came from a woman in her forties or fifties with alopecia areata. Some clones in this sample may be carry-over from other donors' samples.

The J gene is TRBJ2-2, the V gene TRBV7-2; a weak D match, TRBD2 (5 bases). The CDR3 totals 15 residues. Germline CDR1 is SGHTA and CDR2 is FQGNSA. Deletions cut 5 bases from V and 6 bases from J, with 16 bases between. The CDR3 loop is CASSGGGGVAGELFF. CDR3 bases: TGTGCCAGCAGCGGTGGAGGAGGCGTCGCCGGGGAGCTGTTTTTT.

This clonotype was recorded at least ten times. The rearrangement links TRBV2 to TRBJ2-2; D might be TRBD1 (5 bases). Germline assignment: CDR1 SNHLY and CDR2 FYNNEI. V was clipped by 4 bases and J by 0 bases, with 6 bases between them. CDR3 length: 14 amino acids. CDR3 residues: CASSGQPNTGELFF. The CDR3, as DNA: TGTGCCAGCAGTGGACAGCCGAACACCGGGGAGCTGTTTTTT. The full variable domain, rest sourced from reference TRBV2 and TRBJ2-2, is EPEVTQTPSHQVTQMGQEVILRCVPISNHLYFYWYRQILGQKVEFLVSFYNNEISEKSEIFDDQFSVERPDGSNFTLKIRSTKLEDSAMYFCASSGQPNTGELFFGEGSRLTVL.

The rearrangement joins TRBV5-4 to TRBJ1-1; 7 nucleotides align to TRBD1. The CDR3 spans 14 residues. Losses at the gene ends were 6 bases for V and 0 bases for J; bases not matched to a gene: 5. Looked up from germline, CDR1 is SGHNT and CDR2 is YYREEE (reference sequence). CDR3 residues: CASIRQGLNTEAFF. The CDR3 nucleotides read TGTGCCAGCATCCGACAGGGCTTGAACACTGAAGCTTTCTTT.

This clonotype was picked up a small number of times. The J gene is TRBJ2-3, the V gene TRBV7-9, with TRBD2 matching 9 bases. Trimming took 6 bases from V and 3 from J; bases not matched to a gene: 4. Germline V gene lookup returns CDR1 SEHNR and CDR2 FQNEAQ (reference sequence). The CDR3 covers 14 residues. CDR3 DNA: TGTGCCAGCAGTCACAGCGGGAGGACAGATACGCAGTATTTT. This codes for CASSHSGRTDTQYF.

The CDR3 is CASSLESGPYEQYF. Written as DNA, the CDR3 is TGTGCCAGCAGCTTAGAGTCGGGCCCCTACGAGCAGTACTTC. The chain has TRBV11-2 and TRBJ2-7; D ambiguous. The CDR3 length is 14 residues. Germline loops: CDR1 SGHAT, CDR2 FQNNGV. V lost 0 bases and J 2 bases, leaving 8 bases between the germline ends.

This clonotype was picked up a small number of times. The V and J genes are TRBV10-3 and TRBJ2-7; no clear D gene. The CDR3 length is 14 residues. Deletions cut 4 bases from V and 0 bases from J, with 10 bases between. Germline V gives CDR1 ENHRY, CDR2 SYGVKD. As DNA, the CDR3 is TGTGCCATCAGTGCGGCAGTAAACTCCTACGAGCAGTACTTC. It translates to CAISAAVNSYEQYF.

This clonotype has more than one count but fewer than ten. This chain links TRBV11-2 with TRBJ2-6; D not certain. Trimming took off 7 bases at V and 0 bases at J, with 7 bases between the two ends. The CDR3 covers 14 residues. The V gene's germline CDR1 is SGHAT and CDR2 FQNNGV. The CDR3 DNA reads TGTGCCAGCACCTTGGTCTCTGGGGCCAACGTCCTGACTTTC. It yields the protein CASTLVSGANVLTF. The full variable domain, in which reference TRBV11-2 and TRBJ2-6 provide the parts outside the CDR3, is EAGVAQSPRYKIIEKRQSVAFWCNPISGHATLYWYQQILGQGPKLLIQFQNNGVVDDSQLPKDRFSAERLKGVDSTLKIQPAKLEDSAVYLCASTLVSGANVLTFGAGSRLTVL.

This clonotype was seen more than once but under ten times. This rearrangement joins TRBV4-3 to TRBJ1-1; D is unresolved. Germline-derived CDR1 and CDR2 are LGHNA and YSLEER. The V end was cut by 4 bases, the J end by 3 bases, with 15 bases between. The CDR3 loop spans 15 amino acids. The chain's CDR3 is CASSPIGGEYTEAFF. In DNA form, the CDR3 reads TGCGCCAGCAGCCCGATCGGCGGGGAATACACTGAAGCTTTCTTT.

This clonotype has a handful of counts. The chain has TRBV13 and TRBJ2-2, with D perhaps TRBD1 (6 bases). The V gene's germline CDR1 is PRHDT and CDR2 FYEKMQ (reference sequence). The CDR3 has 16 residues. The V end was cut by 4 bases, the J end by 6 bases, with 18 bases between. The CDR3 here is CASSSPAGARAGELFF. Written as DNA, the CDR3 is TGTGCCAGCAGCTCCCCGGCAGGGGCACGGGCCGGGGAGCTGTTTTTT.

V is TRBV24-1 and J is TRBJ2-1; no definite D call. CDR1 KGHDR and CDR2 SFDVKD come from the germline V gene. The CDR3 runs to 13 residues. Trimming pared 6 bases from V and 8 bases from J, leaving 13 bases between. This CDR3 is CATSPQHSDEQFF. The CDR3 DNA sequence: TGTGCCACCAGTCCCCAACATTCGGATGAGCAGTTCTTC.

About this clonotype: A much larger clone is a single base away; this may be a read error. This rearrangement joins TRBV14 to TRBJ1-4; D ambiguous. Germline lookup yields CDR1 SGHDN and CDR2 FVKESK. This CDR3 is built from 13 residues. The V end was cut by 4 bases, the J end by 10 bases, with 13 bases between. CDR3 DNA sequence: TGTGCCAGCAGCCGGAGCGATTTCGTAAAACTGTTTTTT. Its protein is CASSRSDFVKLFF. The full variable domain, its missing parts supplied by reference TRBV14 and TRBJ1-4, is EAGVTQFPSHSVIEKGQTVTLRCDPISGHDNLYWYRRVMGKEIKFLLHFVKESKQDESGMPNNRFLAERTGGTYSTLKVQPAELEDSGVYFCASSRSDFVKLFFGSGTQLSVL.

This clonotype was counted many times. The chain has TRBV20-1 and TRBJ1-5; D is unclear. Germline V gives CDR1 DFQATT, CDR2 SNEGSKA (reference sequence). V lost 0 bases and J lost 7, with 7 bases in between. The CDR3 has 12 residues. In DNA, the CDR3 is TGCAGTGCTAGAGATCGTACACAGCCCCAGCATTTT. The encoded protein is CSARDRTQPQHF.

The chain uses TRBV28 and TRBJ1-4; D is ambiguous. Per germline, CDR1 MDHEN and CDR2 SYDVKM. V lost 7 bases, J lost 0 bases, and 21 bases lay in between. This CDR3 is 18 amino acids long. CDR3 protein: CASTPPPQKSSTNEKLFF. CDR3 nucleotides: TGTGCCAGCACCCCGCCCCCCCAGAAGTCCTCAACTAATGAAAAACTGTTTTTT.

This chain joins TRBV10-3 and TRBJ2-1, with a weak D call TRBD1 (6 bases). The CDR3 contains 12 residues. The germline gives CDR1 ENHRY, CDR2 SYGVKD. V lost 6 bases and J 7 bases, leaving 10 bases between the germline ends. The CDR3 DNA sequence: TGTGCCATCAGCCCAACAGGGAATGAGCAGTTCTTC. Protein product: CAISPTGNEQFF.

This clonotype was recorded at least ten times. The chain has TRBV7-6 and TRBJ1-1, with D possibly matching TRBD1 (5 bases). The CDR3 extends over 13 amino acids. Trimming removed 9 bases from V and 0 bases from J, with 11 bases in between. CDR1 SGHVS and CDR2 FNYEAQ come from the germline V gene. This CDR3 is CASGADLNTEAFF. For the CDR3, the DNA is TGTGCCAGTGGGGCGGACTTGAACACTGAAGCTTTCTTT.

This rearrangement joins TRBV4-2 to TRBJ2-1, with 16 bases identical to TRBD2. CDR3 size: 20 residues. Germline V gene sequence: CDR1 LGHNA, CDR2 YNFKEQ. Unmatched junction bases numbered 15, after V lost 2 bases and J lost 8 bases. CDR3 in DNA: TGTGCCAGCAGCCAACTCCCGGGGACTAGCGGGGGGGCCGGTAGAGATGAGCAGTTCTTC. Translation: CASSQLPGTSGGAGRDEQFF.

Only a few counts were recorded for this clonotype. V and J are TRBV20-1 and TRBJ1-2; perhaps TRBD1 as D (6 bases). The germline CDR1 and CDR2 sequences are DFQATT and SNEGSKA (reference sequence). This CDR3 contains 16 residues. V was pared by 4 bases and J by 6 bases, with 24 bases between. CDR3 sequence: CSATSDSLSRWHGYTF. The CDR3 DNA follows: TGCAGTGCTACCTCGGACAGTCTTTCGAGATGGCATGGCTACACCTTC.

This clonotype was observed a handful of times. The chain links TRBV7-2 to TRBJ2-6, with TRBD1 identical over 12 bases. V lost 1 base to trimming and J lost 2 bases; unmatched junction nucleotides: 3. CDR1 is SGHTA, CDR2 FQGNSA, per germline. The CDR3 totals 18 residues. CDR3 loop: CASSLVGQGAAGANVLTF. For the CDR3, the DNA is TGTGCCAGCAGCTTAGTGGGACAGGGGGCGGCTGGGGCCAACGTCCTGACTTTC.

This clonotype was seen a handful of times. This sequence joins TRBV7-8 and TRBJ1-3; a possible D gene is TRBD1 (5 bases). V gave up 3 bases and J gave up 6 bases, with 12 bases separating them. Germline-derived CDR1 and CDR2 are SGHVS and FQNEAQ. This CDR3 has 14 residues. The CDR3 reads CASSFNGAANTIYF. CDR3 nucleotides: TGTGCCAGCAGCTTTAACGGGGCCGCAAACACCATATATTTT.

The chain recombines TRBV5-4 with TRBJ2-2; D remains unclear. V was pared by 9 bases and J by 1 base, with 16 bases between. This CDR3 spans 15 amino acids. Germline V gene lookup returns CDR1 SGHNT and CDR2 YYREEE (reference sequence). CDR3 sequence: CATRKNGVNTGELFF. CDR3 bases: TGTGCCACCAGGAAGAATGGGGTGAACACCGGGGAGCTGTTTTTT.

The table lists this clonotype with many counts. The V gene is TRBV5-1, the J gene TRBJ1-5, with TRBD1 matching over 10 bases. V lost 4 bases, J lost 7 bases, and 5 bases stayed unmatched. Per germline, CDR1 SGHRS and CDR2 YFSETQ. CDR3 length equals 14 residues. The CDR3 loop reads CASSQTGGGQPQHF. The CDR3 bases are TGCGCCAGCAGCCAGACAGGGGGCGGACAGCCCCAGCATTTT.

J is TRBJ2-6 and V is TRBV12-3 or TRBV12-4; D not certain. The CDR3 spans 10 residues. Trimming pared 8 bases from V and 12 bases from J, leaving 8 bases between. Here the CDR3 reads CASGSGVLTF. The CDR3 nucleotides read TGTGCCAGCGGATCCGGCGTCCTGACTTTC.

This clonotype was seen more than once but under ten times. The rearrangement uses TRBV10-3 and TRBJ2-2; 7 positions agree with TRBD2. The CDR3 is 14 residues long. V lost 11 bases to trimming and J lost 2 bases; unmatched junction nucleotides: 8. Germline V gene sequence: CDR1 ENHRY, CDR2 SYGVKD. The CDR3 region is CAVGTTTNTGELFF. The CDR3, as DNA: TGTGCCGTAGGGACTACCACCAACACCGGGGAGCTGTTTTTT.